Each of the 21 T cell receptor beta chains below was sequenced from the same sample in a study of T-cell memory formation after mild COVID-19. TCRdb redid the calling of the 5' RACE reads with MiXCR, one entry per CDR3 protein. Of 250,000 to 350,000 distinct CDR3 sequences in the sample, 15% to 20% were seen once. Sequenced input: PBMCs or a T cell subset sorted from them (not recorded which). These receptors all come from a man between 18 and 35 years old who had mild COVID-19 (a few samples of this study predate the infection). Cell type and time point are not known.

The V call is TRBV6-6, the J call TRBJ2-2; D perhaps matches TRBD2 (6 bases). This CDR3 region has 16 residues. Per germline, CDR1 MNHNY and CDR2 SVGAGI (reference sequence). Trimming stripped 2 bases from V and 5 bases from J, with 15 bases between. The CDR3 DNA follows: TGTGCCAGCAGTTACCGACCGCCGCGGGGTACCGGGGAGCTGTTTTTT. Translation gives CASSYRPPRGTGELFF.

The J gene is TRBJ1-2, the V gene TRBV6-1, with 8 nucleotides matching TRBD1. V gave up 1 base and J gave up 4 bases; unmatched junction bases: 2. The CDR3 extends over 14 amino acids. CDR1 is MNHNS and CDR2 is SASEGT in the germline V gene. The CDR3 here is CASSEEGQGYGYTF. Written as DNA, the CDR3 is TGTGCCAGCAGTGAAGAAGGACAGGGCTATGGCTACACCTTC.

The V and J genes are TRBV12-3 or TRBV12-4 and TRBJ1-3; 7 positions match TRBD1. The CDR3 consists of 15 residues. V dropped 3 bases and J dropped 0; count of bases not matched to a gene: 2. The chain's CDR3 is CASSLTGSSGNTIYF. In DNA form, the CDR3 reads TGTGCCAGCAGTTTGACAGGGTCCTCTGGAAACACCATATATTTT.

The chain has TRBV2 and TRBJ2-3, with D possibly called TRBD1 or TRBD2 (6 bases each). The V gene's germline CDR1 is SNHLY and CDR2 FYNNEI. V was trimmed by 7 bases and J by 0 bases, leaving 20 bases between them. CDR3 size: 17 residues. The CDR3 loop reads CASIGILGGDSTDTQYF. Written as DNA, the CDR3 is TGTGCCAGCATCGGAATACTCGGGGGCGATAGCACAGATACGCAGTATTTT. Supplemented by reference TRBV2 and TRBJ2-3, the full variable domain reads EPEVTQTPSHQVTQMGQEVILRCVPISNHLYFYWYRQILGQKVEFLVSFYNNEISEKSEIFDDQFSVERPDGSNFTLKIRSTKLEDSAMYFCASIGILGGDSTDTQYFGPGTRLTVL.

The gene calls are TRBV3-2 and TRBJ2-5. TRBV3-2 is a recognized pseudogene. The CDR3 is 14 amino acids. The CDR3 protein is CASSQDGGGETQYF. For the CDR3, the DNA is TGTGCCAGCAGCCAAGACGGCGGTGGGGAGACCCAGTACTTC.

This clonotype was found a few times. The chain has TRBV7-2 and TRBJ1-6; D remains ambiguous. The CDR3 spans 16 residues. V dropped 2 bases and J dropped 7 bases, with 15 bases sitting between them. Germline CDR1 is SGHTA and CDR2 is FQGNSA. The DNA for the CDR3 is TGTGCCAGCAGCTTAAACGAGATGGGGTCAAATTCACCCCTCCACTTT. It yields the protein CASSLNEMGSNSPLHF.

V is TRBV7-2 and J is TRBJ2-5; D may be TRBD1 (6 bases). CDR3 length: 12 residues. Per the germline V gene, CDR1 is SGHTA and CDR2 is FQGNSA. V was cut by 5 bases and J by 4 bases, with 8 bases left in between. The DNA for the CDR3 is TGTGCCAGCAGCGACAGGCGAGAGACCCAGTACTTC. This codes for CASSDRRETQYF. Filled out from reference TRBV7-2 and TRBJ2-5, the complete variable domain reads GAGVSQSPSNKVTEKGKDVELRCDPISGHTALYWYRQSLGQGLEFLIYFQGNSAPDKSGLPSDRFSAERTGGSVSTLTIQRTQQEDSAVYLCASSDRRETQYFGPGTRLLVL.

The V gene is TRBV10-3, the J gene TRBJ1-2, with 7 bases lining up with TRBD1. V shed 0 bases and J 8 bases; nucleotides not matched to a gene: 3. CDR1 is ENHRY, CDR2 SYGVKD, per germline. The CDR3 is made up of 13 amino acids. The CDR3 reads CAISESRDSGYTF. CDR3 in DNA: TGTGCCATCAGTGAGTCCAGGGACAGCGGCTACACCTTC.

This clonotype was counted only a few times. V gene TRBV4-1 combines with J gene TRBJ2-1, with D perhaps matching TRBD1 (7 bases). This CDR3 is built from 12 residues. The V gene lost 0 bases and the J gene lost 15 bases, with 12 bases spanning the gap. CDR1 and CDR2 (germline): MGHRA, YSYEKL. The CDR3 protein is CASSQDQGEVFF. For the CDR3, the DNA is TGCGCCAGCAGCCAAGATCAGGGGGAGGTGTTCTTC.

This clonotype came up a few times. CDR3 sequence (DNA): TGTGCCAGCAGCTTGGGACAGGGGACCTACAATGAGCAGTTCTTC. Translation: CASSLGQGTYNEQFF. The V and J genes are TRBV7-8 and TRBJ2-1; TRBD1 agrees at 10 bases. Germline V gives CDR1 SGHVS, CDR2 FQNEAQ. This CDR3 comprises 15 residues. The trim removed 3 bases at V and 2 bases at J, leaving 1 base unmatched.

Ten or more counts support this clonotype. The J gene is TRBJ1-2, the V gene TRBV7-9; TRBD1 might be the D (5 bases). Trimming shortened V by 5 bases and J by 0 bases, and 19 bases separated the two germline ends. The CDR3 is 17 amino acids. Germline CDR1 is SEHNR and CDR2 is FQNEAQ (reference sequence). CDR3 sequence: CASSLGGATKANYGYTF. In DNA, the CDR3 is TGTGCCAGCAGCCTAGGCGGGGCGACTAAAGCTAACTATGGCTACACCTTC.

This clonotype has more than one count but fewer than ten. This sequence joins TRBV9 and TRBJ2-1; D unresolved. The CDR3 consists of 13 residues. Germline CDR1 SGDLS, CDR2 YYNGEE. The V end was cut by 3 bases, the J end by 8 bases, with 12 bases between. CDR3 sequence: CASSGPLGYEQFF. CDR3 nucleotides: TGTGCCAGCAGCGGACCTTTGGGGTATGAGCAGTTCTTC.

This rearrangement joins TRBV12-3 or TRBV12-4 to TRBJ2-4; 8 bases are shared with TRBD1. Losses at the gene ends were 4 bases for V and 9 bases for J; bases not matched to a gene: 2. The CDR3 runs 12 residues. CDR3 region: CASSSDRGIQYF. The DNA of the CDR3 is TGTGCCAGCAGTTCCGACAGGGGCATTCAGTACTTC.

The rearrangement joins TRBV20-1 to TRBJ1-5; D uncertain. This CDR3 region has 14 residues. Trimming left V 2 bases short and J 6 bases short, with 14 bases between. Germline values: CDR1 DFQATT, CDR2 SNEGSKA (reference sequence). Here the CDR3 reads CSARSRGASQPQHF. The CDR3 DNA sequence: TGCAGTGCTAGATCCCGAGGAGCTAGTCAGCCCCAGCATTTT.

The rearrangement links TRBV7-3 to TRBJ2-5; D ambiguous. Trimming left V 5 bases short and J 0 bases short, with 13 bases between. CDR3 length: 15 amino acids. Germline loops: CDR1 SGHTA, CDR2 FQGTGA. The CDR3 coding sequence is TGTGCCAGCAGCGCCCCGGAACAGAACCAAGAGACCCAGTACTTC. It encodes CASSAPEQNQETQYF.

This rearrangement joins TRBV6-5 to TRBJ1-2; a possible D gene is TRBD1 (5 bases). Germline values: CDR1 MNHEY, CDR2 SVGAGI. The CDR3 sequence is 16 residues long. With 1 base removed from V and 0 bases from J, the gap between germline ends came to 12 bases. This CDR3 reads CASSYFVGATNYGYTF. DNA for the CDR3: TGTGCCAGCAGTTACTTTGTAGGGGCTACTAACTATGGCTACACCTTC.

The chain uses TRBV4-1 and TRBJ2-3; unclear D gene. V shed 0 bases and J shed 1 base, with 8 bases lying between them. Germline-derived CDR1 and CDR2 are MGHRA and YSYEKL. This CDR3 is built from 15 residues. The chain's CDR3 is CASSQEFSGTDTQYF. The CDR3 DNA reads as TGCGCCAGCAGCCAAGAGTTTTCTGGCACAGATACGCAGTATTTT.

CDR3 loop: CASRKTWTGGFSYEQYF. The CDR3 DNA sequence: TGTGCCAGCAGGAAGACGTGGACAGGGGGCTTCTCCTACGAGCAGTACTTC. The chain carries TRBV2 and TRBJ2-7, with 11 bases identical to TRBD1. The CDR3 length is 17 residues. Germline V gives CDR1 SNHLY, CDR2 FYNNEI. The ends lost 6 bases at V and 0 bases at J; junction bases unmatched: 10.

In its sample, this clonotype was seen a few times. This chain joins TRBV20-1 and TRBJ1-2, with D maybe TRBD1 (5 bases). V gave up 1 base and J gave up 2 bases, with 17 bases separating them. The CDR3 extends over 16 amino acids. Germline assignment: CDR1 DFQATT and CDR2 SNEGSKA (reference sequence). As DNA, the CDR3 is TGCAGTGCTAGAGTGATTACCGGGGCCCTAAACTATGGCTACACCTTC. Translating it yields CSARVITGALNYGYTF.

This clonotype was seen only once. This chain connects TRBV15 to TRBJ1-2; D unclear. V lost 3 bases to trimming and J lost 8 bases, with 13 bases between them. The length of the CDR3 is 13 residues. From germline, CDR1 is LNHNV and CDR2 YYDKDF (reference sequence). In nucleotides, the CDR3 is TGTGCCACCAGCAGTGATCTCTCCCTGGGCTACACCTTC. Its translation is CATSSDLSLGYTF.

About this clonotype: At one end, the junction sequence differs from germline, possibly due to a read error. The genes are TRBV6-5 and TRBJ2-1; D is unclear. This CDR3 is built from 13 residues. Germline V gives CDR1 MNHEY, CDR2 SVGAGI. CDR3 in amino acids: CASSSTSSNEQFF. The CDR3 region has the DNA TGTGCCAGCAGTTCCACCTCCTCCAATGAGCAGTTCTTC.